Sequencing of this T cell receptor (beta chain) was carried out in a study of vaccination and CD4 T cells after COVID-19. Study-level findings and limits: The median proportion of reactive clones detected only post-vaccination in convalescent patients was approximately 87%. In convalescent patients, 304 of 307 vaccine-specific clones were spike mono-reactive.

Of note for this clonotype: Its target is not known.

Cultured CD4+ T cell DNA underwent sequencing with the Oncomine TCR Beta short-read assay. Each CDR3 protein gets one entry after TCRdb re-called the PCR reads with MiXCR. This sample yields 7,000 to 9,000 distinct CDR3 sequences, of which approximately 60% are seen a single time; about 7.1% belongs to the top ten. Treatment defined: roughly nine-day PBMC culture with coronavirus spike peptide pools or control peptides (ViraFEST assay). The source of this sequence is a human donor who had recovered from COVID-19. Sequencing was carried out using CD4+ T cells from blood, cultured in vitro.

CDR3 nucleotides: TGTGCCAGCCACCATTCAAGGGACAGATCGAACTATGGCTACACCTTC. This sequence encodes CASHHSRDRSNYGYTF. V and J are TRBV7-8 and TRBJ1-2; 7 bases are shared with TRBD1. CDR1 SGHVS and CDR2 FQNEAQ come from the germline V gene. V was clipped by 8 bases and J by 2 bases; unmatched bases: 14. This CDR3 contains 16 residues.